The 8 T cell receptor beta chains reported below all come from one sample, sequenced in a study of blood T cell repertoires in COVID-19. The data were produced by immunoSEQ multiplex PCR, yet TCRdb's version contains in-frame clones alone and is incomplete. The sample lists some 200,000 clones; around 84% were seen once. What was sequenced was peripheral blood. These receptors all come from a woman aged 40 to 50 who had recovered from COVID-19.

This clone was picked up one time. The chain is built from TRBV7-9 and TRBJ2-5; 7 bases line up with TRBD1. There are 13 residues in the CDR3. Germline CDR1 SEHNR, CDR2 FQNEAQ (reference sequence). The V and J ends lost 6 bases and 5 bases, in that order; junction bases with no gene match: 6. The CDR3 DNA reads TGTGCCAGCAGGGGACAGCCAGGCGAGACCCAGTACTTC. Residues: CASRGQPGETQYF.

The V gene is TRBV6-5, the J gene TRBJ1-1; a weak D match, TRBD1 (5 bases). Trimming took off 2 bases at V and 5 bases at J, with 12 bases between the two ends. Germline V CDR1 and CDR2: MNHEY, SVGAGI. The CDR3 consists of 14 residues. CDR3 loop: CASSYGGGKTEAFF. In nucleotides, the CDR3 is TGTGCCAGCAGTTACGGGGGGGGAAAGACTGAAGCTTTCTTT.

The rearrangement uses TRBV19 and TRBJ2-1, with D possibly matching TRBD1 (5 bases). Looked up from germline, CDR1 is LNHDA and CDR2 is SQIVND (reference sequence). Trimming stripped 5 bases from V and 8 bases from J, with 19 bases between. The CDR3 totals 15 residues. The CDR3 is CASSLKGRDWDEQFF. The CDR3 DNA is TGTGCCAGTAGTTTGAAGGGGCGCGATTGGGATGAGCAGTTCTTC.

The chain is built from TRBV4-3 and TRBJ1-2, with 10 bases lining up with TRBD1. V gave up 0 bases and J gave up 5 bases; unmatched junction bases: 3. The CDR3 runs to 15 residues. Germline CDR1 reads LGHNA; CDR2 reads YSLEER. CDR3 region: CASSQEGQGIYGYTF. CDR3 bases: TGCGCCAGCAGCCAAGAGGGACAGGGGATTTATGGCTACACCTTC.

The CDR3 nucleotides read TGTGCCTGCCGTACCCCAGGTACAGATACGCAGTATTTT. It encodes CACRTPGTDTQYF. V is TRBV30 and J is TRBJ2-3; D call uncertain. V lost 6 bases, J lost 3 bases, and 13 bases lay in between. The V gene's germline CDR1 is GTSNPN and CDR2 SVGIG (reference sequence). This CDR3 is built from 13 residues.

The chain has TRBV6-5 and TRBJ1-4; no clear D gene. This CDR3 has 13 residues. Germline lookup yields CDR1 MNHEY and CDR2 SVGAGI. V was cut by 0 bases and J by 5 bases, with 4 bases left in between. In DNA, the CDR3 is TGTGCCAGCAGTTACTCCGGGAATGAAAAACTGTTTTTT. This translates into CASSYSGNEKLFF.

The chain joins TRBV5-1 to TRBJ1-4, with D hard to call. In germline, CDR1 is SGHRS, CDR2 YFSETQ. The CDR3 spans 13 residues. Trimming took 5 bases from V and 8 from J, leaving 13 bases between them. The CDR3 DNA reads TGCGCCAGCAGTAGTTCGGTATACGAAAAACTGTTTTTT. Translation: CASSSSVYEKLFF.

V and J are TRBV29-1 and TRBJ1-1, with TRBD1 matching 7 bases. Germline CDR1 SQVTM, CDR2 ANQGSEA. The CDR3 has 11 residues. Trimming took 5 bases from V and 7 from J; bases not matched to a gene: 4. CDR3: CSVKGDSEAFF. The CDR3 DNA reads as TGCAGCGTTAAGGGGGACAGTGAAGCTTTCTTT.